This TCR beta chain was found in a study of Ad26.COV2.S vaccination and SARS-CoV-2 variants. About this clone itself: Its specificity is unknown.

Overall study results and limits: Breadth measured for non-spike TCRs was similar across vaccine and placebo recipients. The placebo group had lower spike-specific TCR breadth than the vaccine recipients did. TCR breadth and depth analyses may have underestimated total T cell responses.

Measured with immunoSEQ multiplex PCR; TCRdb has only the in-frame clones, and not every one. The sample has over 110,000 clones, 80% to 90% seen once. J was trimmed by 9 bases and V by 6 bases; bases with no gene match: 11. The CDR3 extends over 15 amino acids. Germline values: CDR1 MDHEN, CDR2 SYDVKM. The V gene is TRBV28, the J gene TRBJ2-1; 10 nucleotides match TRBD2. The sequence came from a human donor who had recovered from COVID-19. This specimen was peripheral blood, taken after recovery from COVID-19. This CDR3 is CASRERGGQIREQFF. DNA of the CDR3: TGTGCCAGCAGAGAGCGGGGGGGCCAGATCCGTGAGCAGTTCTTC.